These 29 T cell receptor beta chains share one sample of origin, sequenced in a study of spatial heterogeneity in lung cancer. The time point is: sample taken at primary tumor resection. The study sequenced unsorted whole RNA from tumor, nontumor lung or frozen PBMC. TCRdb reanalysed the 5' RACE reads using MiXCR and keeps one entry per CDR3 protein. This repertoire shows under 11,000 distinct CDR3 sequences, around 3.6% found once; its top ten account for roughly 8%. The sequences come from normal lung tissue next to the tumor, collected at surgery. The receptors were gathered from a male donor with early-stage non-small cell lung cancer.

The CDR3: CSARDPYRAGQETQYF. The CDR3 nucleotides read TGCAGTGCTAGAGATCCCTACCGGGCCGGACAAGAGACCCAGTACTTC. The rearrangement joins TRBV20-1 to TRBJ2-5; D is uncertain. The CDR3 contains 16 residues. Germline V gives CDR1 DFQATT, CDR2 SNEGSKA (reference sequence). The ends were cut back, 0 bases at V and 2 bases at J, with 16 bases in the middle.

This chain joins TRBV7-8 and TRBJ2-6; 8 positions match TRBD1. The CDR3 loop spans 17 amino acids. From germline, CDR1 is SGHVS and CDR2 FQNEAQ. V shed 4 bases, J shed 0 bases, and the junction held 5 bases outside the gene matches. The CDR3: CASSSGQVPSGANVLTF. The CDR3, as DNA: TGTGCCAGCAGCTCGGGACAGGTTCCCTCTGGGGCCAACGTCCTGACTTTC.

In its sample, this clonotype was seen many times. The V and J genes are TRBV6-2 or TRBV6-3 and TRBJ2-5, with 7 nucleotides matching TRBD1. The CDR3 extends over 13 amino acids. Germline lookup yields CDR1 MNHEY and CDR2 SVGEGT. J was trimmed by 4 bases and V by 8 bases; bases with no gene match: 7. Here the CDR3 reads CASYSGGAETQYF. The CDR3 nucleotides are TGTGCCAGCTATTCAGGGGGAGCAGAGACCCAGTACTTC.

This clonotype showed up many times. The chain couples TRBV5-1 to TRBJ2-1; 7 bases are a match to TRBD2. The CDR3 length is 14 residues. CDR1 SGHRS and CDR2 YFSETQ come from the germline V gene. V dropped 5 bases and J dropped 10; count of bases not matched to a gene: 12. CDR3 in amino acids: CASSSGPTSLEQFF. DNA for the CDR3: TGCGCCAGCAGTTCTGGTCCGACTAGCCTCGAGCAGTTCTTC.

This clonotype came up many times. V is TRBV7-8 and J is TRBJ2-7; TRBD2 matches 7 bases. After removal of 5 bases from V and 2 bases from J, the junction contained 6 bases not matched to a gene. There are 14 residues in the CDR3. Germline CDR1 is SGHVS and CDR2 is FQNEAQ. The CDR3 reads CASSPREAAYEQYF. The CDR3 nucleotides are TGTGCCAGCAGCCCACGGGAGGCCGCCTACGAGCAGTACTTC.

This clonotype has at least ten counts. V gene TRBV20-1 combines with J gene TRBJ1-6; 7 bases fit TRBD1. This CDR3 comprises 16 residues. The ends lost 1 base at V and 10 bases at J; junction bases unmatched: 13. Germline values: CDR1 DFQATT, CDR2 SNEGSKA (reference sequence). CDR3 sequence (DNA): TGCAGTGCTAGAGCGTTCGGGACAGAGGAAGAATCACCCCTCCACTTT. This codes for CSARAFGTEEESPLHF.

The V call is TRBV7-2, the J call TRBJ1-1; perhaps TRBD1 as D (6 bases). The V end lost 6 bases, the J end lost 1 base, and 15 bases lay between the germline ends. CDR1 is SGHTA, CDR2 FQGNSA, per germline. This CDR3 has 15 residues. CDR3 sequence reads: CASSSSMGQNTEAFF. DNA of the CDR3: TGTGCCAGCAGTTCGTCGATGGGACAGAACACTGAAGCTTTCTTT.

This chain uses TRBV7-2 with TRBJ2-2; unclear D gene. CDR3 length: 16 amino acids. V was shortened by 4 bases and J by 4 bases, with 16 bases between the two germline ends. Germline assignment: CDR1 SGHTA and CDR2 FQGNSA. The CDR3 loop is CASSSQWGLSTGELFF. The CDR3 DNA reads TGTGCCAGCAGCTCCCAGTGGGGATTAAGCACCGGGGAGCTGTTTTTT.

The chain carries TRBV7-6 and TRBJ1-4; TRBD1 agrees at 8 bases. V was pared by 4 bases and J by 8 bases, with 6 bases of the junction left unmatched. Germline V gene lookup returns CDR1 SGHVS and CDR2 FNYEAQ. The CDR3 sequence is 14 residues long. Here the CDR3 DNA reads TGTGCCAGCAGCTCCAGGGGGCGCGAGGAAAAACTGTTTTTT. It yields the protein CASSSRGREEKLFF. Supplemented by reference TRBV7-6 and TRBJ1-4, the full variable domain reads GAGVSQSPRYKVTKRGQDVALRCDPISGHVSLYWYRQALGQGPEFLTYFNYEAQQDKSGLPNDRFSAERPEGSISTLTIQRTEQRDSAMYRCASSSRGREEKLFFGSGTQLSVL.

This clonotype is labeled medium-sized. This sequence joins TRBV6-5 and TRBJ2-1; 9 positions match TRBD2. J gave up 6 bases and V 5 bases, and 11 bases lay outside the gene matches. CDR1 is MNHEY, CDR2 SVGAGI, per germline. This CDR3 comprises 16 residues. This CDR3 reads CASSDLLASGANEQFF. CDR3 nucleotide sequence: TGTGCCAGCAGTGACCTATTAGCTAGCGGGGCCAATGAGCAGTTCTTC.

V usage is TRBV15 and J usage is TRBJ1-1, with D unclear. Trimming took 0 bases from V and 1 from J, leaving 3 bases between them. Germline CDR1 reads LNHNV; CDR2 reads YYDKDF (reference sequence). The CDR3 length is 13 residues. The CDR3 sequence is CATSRDRNTEAFF. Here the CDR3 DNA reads TGTGCCACCAGCAGAGACAGGAACACTGAAGCTTTCTTT.

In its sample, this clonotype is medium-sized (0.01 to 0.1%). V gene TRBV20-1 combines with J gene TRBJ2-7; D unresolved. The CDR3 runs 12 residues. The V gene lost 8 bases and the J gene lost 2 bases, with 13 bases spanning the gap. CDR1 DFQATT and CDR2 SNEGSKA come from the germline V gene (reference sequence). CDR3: CSIPGGAYEQYF. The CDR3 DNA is TGCAGTATTCCGGGCGGTGCCTACGAGCAGTACTTC.

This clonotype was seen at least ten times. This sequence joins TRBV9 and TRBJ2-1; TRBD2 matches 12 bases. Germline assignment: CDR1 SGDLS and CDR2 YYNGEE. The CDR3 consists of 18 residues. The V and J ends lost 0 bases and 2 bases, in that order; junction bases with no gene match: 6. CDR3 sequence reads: CASSVALAGGHAYNEQFF. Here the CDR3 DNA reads TGTGCCAGCAGCGTAGCCCTAGCGGGAGGGCACGCCTACAATGAGCAGTTCTTC. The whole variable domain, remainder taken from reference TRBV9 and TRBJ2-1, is DSGVTQTPKHLITATGQRVTLRCSPRSGDLSVYWYQQSLDQGLQFLIQYYNGEERAKGNILERFSAQQFPDLHSELNLSSLELGDSALYFCASSVALAGGHAYNEQFFGPGTRLTVL.

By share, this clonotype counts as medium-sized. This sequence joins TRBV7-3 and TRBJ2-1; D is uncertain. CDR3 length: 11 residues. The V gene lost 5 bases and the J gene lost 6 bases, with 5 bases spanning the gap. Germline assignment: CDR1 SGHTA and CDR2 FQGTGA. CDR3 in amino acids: CASSVGNEQFF. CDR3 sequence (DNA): TGTGCCAGCAGCGTAGGCAATGAGCAGTTCTTC.

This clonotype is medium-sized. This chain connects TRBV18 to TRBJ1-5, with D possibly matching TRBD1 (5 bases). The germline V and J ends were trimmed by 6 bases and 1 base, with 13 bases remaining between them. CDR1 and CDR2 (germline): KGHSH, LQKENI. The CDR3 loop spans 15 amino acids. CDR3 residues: CASSPTAGSNQPQHF. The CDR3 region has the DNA TGTGCCAGCTCCCCGACAGCTGGAAGCAATCAGCCCCAGCATTTT.

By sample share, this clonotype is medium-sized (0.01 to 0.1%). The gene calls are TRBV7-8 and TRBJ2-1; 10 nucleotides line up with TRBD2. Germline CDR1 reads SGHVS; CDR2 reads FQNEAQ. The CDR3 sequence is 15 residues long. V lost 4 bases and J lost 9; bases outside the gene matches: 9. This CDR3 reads CASSSSGRGGGEQFF. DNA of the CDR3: TGTGCCAGCAGCTCTAGCGGGAGAGGAGGAGGTGAGCAGTTCTTC.

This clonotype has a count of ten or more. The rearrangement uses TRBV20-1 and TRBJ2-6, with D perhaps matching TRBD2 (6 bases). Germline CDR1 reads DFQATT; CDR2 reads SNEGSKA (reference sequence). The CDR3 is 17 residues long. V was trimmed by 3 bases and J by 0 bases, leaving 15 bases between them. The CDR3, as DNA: TGCAGTGCTAGTTGGCAGGGAGGTAGCTCTGGGGCCAACGTCCTGACTTTC. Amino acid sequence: CSASWQGGSSGANVLTF.

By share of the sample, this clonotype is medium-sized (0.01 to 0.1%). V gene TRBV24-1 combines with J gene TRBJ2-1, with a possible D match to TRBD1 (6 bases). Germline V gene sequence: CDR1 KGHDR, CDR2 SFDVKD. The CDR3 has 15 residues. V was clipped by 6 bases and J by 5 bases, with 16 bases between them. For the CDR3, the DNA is TGTGCCACCAGTAAGGACAGCTATACCAACAATGAGCAGTTCTTC. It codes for CATSKDSYTNNEQFF.

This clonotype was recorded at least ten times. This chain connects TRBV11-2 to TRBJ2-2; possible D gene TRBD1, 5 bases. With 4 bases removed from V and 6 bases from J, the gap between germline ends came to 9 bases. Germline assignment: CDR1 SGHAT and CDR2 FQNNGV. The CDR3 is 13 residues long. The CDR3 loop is CASSWGMAGELFF. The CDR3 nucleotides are TGTGCCAGCAGCTGGGGCATGGCCGGGGAGCTGTTTTTT.

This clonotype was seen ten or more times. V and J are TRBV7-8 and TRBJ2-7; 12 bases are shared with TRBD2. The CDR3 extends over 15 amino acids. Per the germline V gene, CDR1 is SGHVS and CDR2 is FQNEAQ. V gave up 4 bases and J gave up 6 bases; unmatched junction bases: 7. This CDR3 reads CASSSETSGSFEQYF. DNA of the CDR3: TGTGCCAGCAGCTCAGAGACTAGCGGGAGTTTCGAGCAGTACTTC.

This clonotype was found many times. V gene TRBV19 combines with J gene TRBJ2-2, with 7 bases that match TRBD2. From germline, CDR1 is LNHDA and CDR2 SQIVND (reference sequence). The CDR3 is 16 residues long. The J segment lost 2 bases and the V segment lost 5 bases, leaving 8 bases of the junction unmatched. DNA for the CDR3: TGTGCCAGTAGTCGGCTAGCGGATACCAACACCGGGGAGCTGTTTTTT. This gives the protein CASSRLADTNTGELFF.

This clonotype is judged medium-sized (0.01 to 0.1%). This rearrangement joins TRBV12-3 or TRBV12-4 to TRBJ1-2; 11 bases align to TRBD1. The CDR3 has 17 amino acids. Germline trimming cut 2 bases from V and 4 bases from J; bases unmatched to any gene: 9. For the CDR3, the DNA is TGTGCCAGCAGTTTAACCTCCGGGACAGGGGGAAGCTATGGCTACACCTTC. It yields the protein CASSLTSGTGGSYGYTF.

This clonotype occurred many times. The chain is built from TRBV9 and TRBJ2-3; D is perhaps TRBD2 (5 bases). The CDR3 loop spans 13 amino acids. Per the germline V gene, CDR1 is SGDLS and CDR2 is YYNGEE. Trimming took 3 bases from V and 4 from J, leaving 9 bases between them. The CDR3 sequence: CASSAPGSDTQYF. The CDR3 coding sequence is TGTGCCAGCAGCGCTCCGGGGTCAGATACGCAGTATTTT.

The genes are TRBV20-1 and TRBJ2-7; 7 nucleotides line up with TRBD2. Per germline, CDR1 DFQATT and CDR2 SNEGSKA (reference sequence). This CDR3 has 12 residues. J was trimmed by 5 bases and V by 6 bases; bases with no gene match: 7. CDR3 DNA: TGCAGTGCGCTAGCGGATAAGAACGAGCAGTACTTC. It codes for CSALADKNEQYF.

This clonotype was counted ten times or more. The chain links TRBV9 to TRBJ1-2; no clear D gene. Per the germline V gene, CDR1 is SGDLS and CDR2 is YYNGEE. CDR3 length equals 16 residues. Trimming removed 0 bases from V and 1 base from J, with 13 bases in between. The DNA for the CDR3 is TGTGCCAGCAGCGTAGATGGTGTTTTACGTAACTATGGCTACACCTTC. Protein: CASSVDGVLRNYGYTF.

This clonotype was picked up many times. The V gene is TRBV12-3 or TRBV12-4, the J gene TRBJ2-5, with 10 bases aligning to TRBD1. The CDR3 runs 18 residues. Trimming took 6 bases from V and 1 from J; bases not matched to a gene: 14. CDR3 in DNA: TGTGCCAGCAGCCCTGGGGGGTCGGGACAGGGGTTCCAAGAGACCCAGTACTTC. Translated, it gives CASSPGGSGQGFQETQYF.

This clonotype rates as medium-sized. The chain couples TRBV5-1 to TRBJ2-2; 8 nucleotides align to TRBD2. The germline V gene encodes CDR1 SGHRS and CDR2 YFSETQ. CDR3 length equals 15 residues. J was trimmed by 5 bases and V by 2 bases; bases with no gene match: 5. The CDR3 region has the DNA TGCGCCAGCAGCTTATCCCAGCGGGGGACCGGGGAGCTGTTTTTT. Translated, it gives CASSLSQRGTGELFF.

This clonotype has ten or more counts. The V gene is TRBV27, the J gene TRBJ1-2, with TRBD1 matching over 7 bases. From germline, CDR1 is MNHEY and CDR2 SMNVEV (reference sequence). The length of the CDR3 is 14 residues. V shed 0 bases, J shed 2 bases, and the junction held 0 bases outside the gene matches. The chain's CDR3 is CASSLSGQNYGYTF. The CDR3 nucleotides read TGTGCCAGCAGTTTATCGGGACAGAACTATGGCTACACCTTC.

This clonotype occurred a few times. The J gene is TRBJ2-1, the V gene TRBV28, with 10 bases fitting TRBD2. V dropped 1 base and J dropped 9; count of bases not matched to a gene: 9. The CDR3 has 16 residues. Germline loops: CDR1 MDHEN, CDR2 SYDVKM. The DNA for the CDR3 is TGTGCCAGCAGTTTATTACCTAGCGGGGGCTCTGGTGAGCAGTTCTTC. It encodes CASSLLPSGGSGEQFF.